These 27 T cell receptor beta chains share one sample of origin, sequenced in a study of T-cell memory formation after mild COVID-19. TCRdb recomputed calls from the 5' RACE reads with MiXCR, one row per CDR3 protein. Among around 300,000 distinct CDR3 sequences, around 13% were seen once, and the ten largest hold around a fifth. Material for sequencing was PBMCs or a T cell subset sorted from them (not recorded which). All receptors derive from a man younger than 30 who had mild COVID-19 (a few samples of this study predate the infection). Cell type and time point are not known.

The CDR3 here is CASSLGRASSYNEQFF. CDR3 sequence (DNA): TGTGCCAGCAGTTTAGGTAGAGCGAGCTCCTACAATGAGCAGTTCTTC. The genes are TRBV12-3 or TRBV12-4 and TRBJ2-1, with D hard to call. V was pared by 1 base and J by 0 bases, with 10 bases between. The CDR3 is 16 amino acids.

The chain recombines TRBV6-1 with TRBJ2-7; D is possibly TRBD1 or TRBD2 (6 bases each). Trimming pared 5 bases from V and 5 bases from J, leaving 25 bases between. CDR3 length: 17 residues. Germline-derived CDR1 and CDR2 are MNHNS and SASEGT. The CDR3 loop reads CASSLLSNGGFFHEQYV. The CDR3 DNA follows: TGTGCCAGCAGTCTTCTTTCCAACGGGGGCTTCTTCCACGAGCAGTACGTC.

In this sample, this clonotype turned up a few times. The chain uses TRBV28 and TRBJ2-1, with a possible D match to TRBD1 (5 bases). This CDR3 region has 13 residues. Germline V CDR1 and CDR2: MDHEN, SYDVKM. Trimming pared 3 bases from V and 9 bases from J, leaving 12 bases between. Written as DNA, the CDR3 is TGTGCCAGCAGTTTTTTGGGGCGCGGTGAGCAGTTCTTC. Its protein is CASSFLGRGEQFF. Based on the CDR3 plus reference TRBV28 and TRBJ2-1, the full variable domain is DVKVTQSSRYLVKRTGEKVFLECVQDMDHENMFWYRQDPGLGLRLIYFSYDVKMKEKGDIPEGYSVSREKKERFSLILESASTNQTSMYLCASSFLGRGEQFFGPGTRLTVL.

The chain recombines TRBV5-1 with TRBJ2-5; D is perhaps TRBD2 (6 bases). Germline-derived CDR1 and CDR2 are SGHRS and YFSETQ. This CDR3 spans 12 amino acids. V dropped 5 bases and J dropped 5 bases, with 10 bases sitting between them. The CDR3 protein is CASREGLETQYF. CDR3 sequence (DNA): TGCGCCAGCAGGGAGGGCTTGGAGACCCAGTACTTC.

This clonotype occurred many times. V usage is TRBV5-6 and J usage is TRBJ2-5, with no clear D. The CDR3 is 12 residues long. Germline V CDR1 and CDR2: SGHDT, YYEEEE. The V end was cut by 1 base, the J end by 2 bases, with 3 bases between. The CDR3 loop reads CASSLPQETQYF. The CDR3 DNA reads TGTGCCAGCAGCTTGCCACAAGAGACCCAGTACTTC.

This clonotype was seen a handful of times. The chain is built from TRBV7-3 and TRBJ1-1; D might be TRBD1 (5 bases). Deletions cut 5 bases from V and 5 bases from J, with 15 bases between. Germline loops: CDR1 SGHTA, CDR2 FQGTGA. This CDR3 has 14 residues. CDR3 protein: CASSPKGEGTEAFF. The CDR3 DNA sequence: TGTGCCAGCAGCCCAAAAGGGGAGGGGACTGAAGCTTTCTTT.

This clonotype was detected only a few times. This chain links TRBV12-3 or TRBV12-4 with TRBJ1-1; tentative D call: TRBD1 (6 bases). Trimming pared 7 bases from V and 3 bases from J, leaving 18 bases between. The CDR3 has 15 amino acids. CDR3 nucleotide sequence: TGTGCCAGCACAGGGGCATTGGGGGTGTACACTGAAGCTTTCTTT. Its translation: CASTGALGVYTEAFF.

This clonotype was detected only a few times. The rearrangement joins TRBV7-9 to TRBJ1-6; no clear D. This CDR3 comprises 14 residues. V was cut by 3 bases and J by 5 bases, with 8 bases left in between. Germline lookup yields CDR1 SEHNR and CDR2 FQNEAQ (reference sequence). This CDR3 reads CASSLTSDNSPLHF. The CDR3 DNA follows: TGTGCCAGCAGCTTGACTAGCGATAATTCACCCCTCCACTTT. Filled out from reference TRBV7-9 and TRBJ1-6, the complete variable domain reads DTGVSQNPRHKITKRGQNVTFRCDPISEHNRLYWYRQTLGQGPEFLTYFQNEAQLEKSRLLSDRFSAERPKGSFSTLEIQRTEQGDSAMYLCASSLTSDNSPLHFGNGTRLTVT.

The rearrangement joins TRBV19 to TRBJ1-3; D is uncertain. CDR1 is LNHDA and CDR2 is SQIVND in the germline V gene (reference sequence). There are 14 residues in the CDR3. Trimming pared 3 bases from V and 3 bases from J, leaving 9 bases between. CDR3 residues: CASSIGGLGNTIYF. The CDR3 bases are TGTGCCAGTAGTATCGGCGGGCTTGGAAACACCATATATTTT.

V usage is TRBV18 and J usage is TRBJ1-5, with D maybe TRBD1 (5 bases). Germline loops: CDR1 KGHSH, CDR2 LQKENI. The CDR3 totals 15 residues. V was trimmed by 4 bases and J by 2 bases, leaving 12 bases between them. The DNA of the CDR3 is TGTGCCAGCTCACGCGTACAGGTGGGCAATCAGCCCCAGCATTTT. Amino acids: CASSRVQVGNQPQHF.

Points on this clonotype: This may be a read error: a much more frequent sequence differs by one nucleotide. The chain recombines TRBV11-2 with TRBJ2-2; a possible D gene is TRBD1 (6 bases). The germline gives CDR1 SGHAT, CDR2 FQNNGV. This CDR3 has 16 residues. The CDR3 is CAGSRHGQSGTGELFF. CDR3 nucleotides: TGTGCCGGCAGCAGACATGGACAGTCTGGTACCGGGGAGCTGTTTTTT.

The V gene is TRBV6-1, the J gene TRBJ2-7; no definite D call. CDR1 is MNHNS, CDR2 SASEGT, per germline. V lost 2 bases and J 2 bases, leaving 4 bases between the germline ends. This CDR3 has 12 amino acids. CDR3 coding DNA: TGTGCCAGCAGTGAATTTCCCTACGAGCAGTACTTC. This encodes CASSEFPYEQYF.

This clonotype was detected ten times or more. The chain employs TRBV7-6 and TRBJ2-3, with D perhaps given as TRBD1 or TRBD2 (6 bases each). Germline CDR1 and CDR2: SGHVS and FNYEAQ. There are 14 residues in the CDR3. Between the trimmed V and J ends, which lost 3 bases and 4 bases, there was a span of 11 bases. CDR3 in amino acids: CASSFGGRSDTQYF. CDR3 DNA sequence: TGTGCCAGCAGCTTTGGGGGGCGCTCAGATACGCAGTATTTT.

The table lists this clonotype with many counts. The chain has TRBV6-5 and TRBJ1-2, with D possibly being TRBD1 (6 bases). CDR1 and CDR2 from the germline V gene are MNHEY and SVGAGI. This CDR3 is built from 16 residues. Trimming shortened V by 6 bases and J by 1 base, and 18 bases separated the two germline ends. This chain's CDR3 is CASSSMRGAINYGYTF. The CDR3 region has the DNA TGTGCCAGCAGCAGTATGAGGGGGGCAATTAACTATGGCTACACCTTC.

This clonotype turned up a few times. The genes are TRBV29-1 and TRBJ2-5, with TRBD1 identical over 7 bases. The ends lost 6 bases at V and 2 bases at J; junction bases unmatched: 6. The CDR3 consists of 13 residues. Germline CDR1 is SQVTM and CDR2 is ANQGSEA. The chain's CDR3 is CSVQQGTQETQYF. The DNA of the CDR3 is TGCAGCGTCCAACAGGGGACACAAGAGACCCAGTACTTC.

In the case of this clonotype: Its ends do not fully match the called genes, so a read error is possible. The chain combines TRBV6-1 with TRBJ2-7, with 8 bases aligning to TRBD2. This CDR3 region has 15 residues. The germline V gene encodes CDR1 MNHNS and CDR2 SASEGT. The CDR3 is CASRDVAGPSYEKYF. DNA of the CDR3: TGTGCCAGCAGGGATGTAGCGGGGCCGAGCTACGAGAAGTACTTC.

The chain has TRBV11-2 and TRBJ1-2; no clear D. There are 12 residues in the CDR3. Germline CDR1 SGHAT, CDR2 FQNNGV. V gave up 1 base and J gave up 9 bases, with 9 bases separating them. The CDR3 sequence is CASSLGGLRYTF. CDR3 DNA sequence: TGTGCCAGCAGCTTAGGCGGCCTCCGCTACACCTTC. Supplemented by reference TRBV11-2 and TRBJ1-2, the full variable domain reads EAGVAQSPRYKIIEKRQSVAFWCNPISGHATLYWYQQILGQGPKLLIQFQNNGVVDDSQLPKDRFSAERLKGVDSTLKIQPAKLEDSAVYLCASSLGGLRYTFGSGTRLTVV.

This clonotype was recorded a few times. A read error may explain this, as a much larger clone is one base away. V is TRBV7-9 and J is TRBJ1-1; D is undetermined. This CDR3 has 12 amino acids. Trimming stripped 3 bases from V and 1 base from J, with 3 bases between. Looked up from germline, CDR1 is SEHNR and CDR2 is FQNEAQ (reference sequence). The CDR3 sequence is CASSLWNTEAFF. The CDR3, as DNA: TGTGCCAGCAGCTTGTGGAACACTGAAGCTTTCTTT.

There are many counts of this clonotype. CDR3 region: CASSQLGQGGAEAFF. The CDR3 DNA is TGTGCCAGCAGTCAGTTAGGACAGGGTGGAGCTGAAGCTTTCTTT. The J gene is TRBJ1-1, the V gene TRBV7-2; 8 bases map to TRBD1. Germline V gene sequence: CDR1 SGHTA, CDR2 FQGNSA. This CDR3 spans 15 amino acids. Germline trimming cut 6 bases from V and 6 bases from J; bases unmatched to any gene: 12.

This clonotype was seen a few times. V gene TRBV5-6 combines with J gene TRBJ2-3; the D gene is possibly TRBD2 (6 bases). The CDR3 has 15 amino acids. Trimming shortened V by 1 base and J by 5 bases, and 14 bases separated the two germline ends. The germline gives CDR1 SGHDT, CDR2 YYEEEE. In nucleotides, the CDR3 is TGTGCCAGCAGCTTGATGCGGGGCTCGGGAGATACGCAGTATTTT. This encodes CASSLMRGSGDTQYF.

This clonotype appeared a few times. V and J are TRBV28 and TRBJ2-7; either TRBD1 or TRBD2 may fit D (6 bases each). The CDR3 is 16 amino acids. The germline V and J ends were trimmed by 5 bases and 0 bases, with 17 bases remaining between them. The germline CDR1 and CDR2 sequences are MDHEN and SYDVKM. In DNA, the CDR3 is TGTGCCAGCAGTCCCCGGGGGCTTGTTAGCTCCTACGAGCAGTACGTC. Translating it yields CASSPRGLVSSYEQYV.

The chain carries TRBV11-3 and TRBJ1-1; D gene unclear. CDR1 and CDR2 (germline): SGHNT, YENEEA. Trimming stripped 5 bases from V and 1 base from J, with 8 bases between. The CDR3 sequence is 13 residues long. The CDR3 spells CASSPNTNTEAFF. CDR3 in DNA: TGTGCCAGCAGCCCAAACACGAACACTGAAGCTTTCTTT.

The table lists this clonotype with a few counts. The genes are TRBV29-1 and TRBJ1-2; perhaps TRBD1 as D (6 bases). This CDR3 comprises 14 residues. The V end was cut by 5 bases, the J end by 4 bases, with 17 bases between. Germline lookup yields CDR1 SQVTM and CDR2 ANQGSEA. The chain's CDR3 is CSVQTTGSPYGYTF. Here the CDR3 DNA reads TGCAGCGTTCAAACCACAGGGTCTCCCTATGGCTACACCTTC.

This clonotype was seen a handful of times. The genes are TRBV7-6 and TRBJ2-7, with unresolved D. V lost 5 bases and J 3 bases, leaving 14 bases between the germline ends. Germline CDR1 and CDR2: SGHVS and FNYEAQ. There are 14 residues in the CDR3. CDR3 in amino acids: CASSKGGSRYEQYF. DNA of the CDR3: TGTGCCAGCAGCAAGGGTGGATCCCGCTACGAGCAGTACTTC. The variable domain in full, completed from reference TRBV7-6 and TRBJ2-7, reads GAGVSQSPRYKVTKRGQDVALRCDPISGHVSLYWYRQALGQGPEFLTYFNYEAQQDKSGLPNDRFSAERPEGSISTLTIQRTEQRDSAMYRCASSKGGSRYEQYFGPGTRLTVT.

This chain joins TRBV3-1 and TRBJ1-1; D not resolved. The CDR3 has 13 amino acids. Germline V gene data show CDR1 as LGHDT and CDR2 as YNNKEL (reference sequence). V was trimmed by 2 bases and J by 6 bases, leaving 10 bases between them. In nucleotides, the CDR3 is TGTGCCAGCAGCCAACCCCAGGCGCCTGAAGCTTTCTTT. It yields the protein CASSQPQAPEAFF.

The chain uses TRBV11-2 and TRBJ2-1, with TRBD1 as a possible D gene (6 bases). CDR1 is SGHAT, CDR2 FQNNGV, per germline. The CDR3 sequence is 16 residues long. V lost 5 bases and J lost 0, with 14 bases in between. The CDR3, as DNA: TGTGCCAGCAGCCACACCAGGGGCAACTCCTACAATGAGCAGTTCTTC. Its translation is CASSHTRGNSYNEQFF.

In DNA, the CDR3 is TGTGCCAGCAGTCTTTACAGGGCGACTAATGAAAAACTGTTTTTT. Encoded protein: CASSLYRATNEKLFF. The rearrangement joins TRBV12-3 or TRBV12-4 to TRBJ1-4, with D maybe TRBD1 (6 bases). This CDR3 has 15 amino acids. V was shortened by 5 bases and J by 2 bases, with 12 bases between the two germline ends.